One and the same sample provided the 20 T cell receptor beta chains below, sequenced in a study of blood T cell repertoires in COVID-19. Only in-frame clones appear in the TCRdb table, and some are missing; sequencing was by immunoSEQ multiplex PCR. Here the sample spans fewer than 250,000 clones, around nine tenths being singletons. The sample comprised PBMCs or T cells enriched from blood (not recorded which). Receptors originate from a man aged 30-40 years in a cohort exposed to, infected with or recovered from COVID-19 (not recorded which).

V usage is TRBV9 and J usage is TRBJ2-7; tentatively, D is TRBD2 (5 bases). In germline, CDR1 is SGDLS, CDR2 YYNGEE. V shed 0 bases and J shed 3 bases, with 10 bases lying between them. This CDR3 has 14 amino acids. CDR3 nucleotides: TGTGCCAGCAGCGTAGATGACCGGGACTACGAGCAGTACTTC. The encoded protein is CASSVDDRDYEQYF.

The chain is built from TRBV3-1 (or the pseudogene TRBV3-2) and TRBJ2-2, with 9 bases fitting TRBD2. V dropped 4 bases and J dropped 5; count of bases not matched to a gene: 14. The CDR3 extends over 18 amino acids. Germline V gives CDR1 LGHDT, CDR2 YNNKEL (reference sequence). The CDR3 loop reads CASSPRTFSGRGTGELFF. DNA of the CDR3: TGTGCCAGCAGCCCCCGGACCTTTAGCGGGAGAGGTACCGGGGAGCTGTTTTTT.

The CDR3 spells CATEQDSGNTIYF. CDR3 DNA sequence: TGTGCCACCGAACAGGACTCTGGAAACACCATATATTTT. The chain employs TRBV15 and TRBJ1-3, with D tentatively TRBD1 (5 bases). This CDR3 region has 13 residues. The ends were cut back, 8 bases at V and 0 bases at J, with 8 bases in the middle. The V gene's germline CDR1 is LNHNV and CDR2 YYDKDF (reference sequence).

The chain employs TRBV28 and TRBJ1-6, with TRBD1 as a possible D gene (6 bases). V lost 7 bases to trimming and J lost 5 bases, with 18 bases between them. Germline V CDR1 and CDR2: MDHEN, SYDVKM. The CDR3 is 16 amino acids. This chain's CDR3 is CASNGVQGRDNSPLHF. The CDR3, as DNA: TGTGCCAGCAATGGGGTTCAGGGGCGGGATAATTCACCCCTCCACTTT.

The CDR3 spells CASSFRLAGNEQFF. The CDR3 bases are TGTGCCAGCAGTTTCAGGCTAGCCGGCAATGAGCAGTTCTTC. This chain connects TRBV6-2 or TRBV6-3 to TRBJ2-1; a possible D gene is TRBD2 (5 bases). In germline, CDR1 is MNHEY, CDR2 SVGEGT. The CDR3 is 14 amino acids. Trimming took 4 bases from V and 6 from J, leaving 13 bases between them.

This sequence joins TRBV6-5 and TRBJ2-7; a possible D gene is TRBD1 (6 bases). The germline gives CDR1 MNHEY, CDR2 SVGAGI. Trimming shortened V by 0 bases and J by 2 bases, and 8 bases separated the two germline ends. The CDR3 runs 14 residues. DNA for the CDR3: TGTGCCAGCAGTTACTCTAACAGGGCCTACGAGCAGTACTTC. This translates into CASSYSNRAYEQYF.

This clone was counted many times. The chain carries TRBV4-1 and TRBJ1-1; possible D gene TRBD1, 6 bases. This CDR3 has 14 residues. Trimming left V 3 bases short and J 11 bases short, with 19 bases between. Germline V gene lookup returns CDR1 MGHRA and CDR2 YSYEKL. The CDR3 protein is CASSQPSQGFGAFF. CDR3 nucleotides: TGCGCCAGCAGCCAGCCCTCACAGGGTTTCGGGGCTTTCTTT.

The genes are TRBV28 and TRBJ2-1; 14 bases align to TRBD2. After removal of 4 bases from V and 0 bases from J, the junction contained 8 bases not matched to a gene. The CDR3 sequence is 19 residues long. The germline V gene has CDR1 MDHEN and CDR2 SYDVKM. The CDR3 region has the DNA TGTGCCAGCAGTTCCACCCACGGACTAGCGGGAGGCTCCTACAATGAGCAGTTCTTC. It translates to CASSSTHGLAGGSYNEQFF.

The genes are TRBV6-2 or TRBV6-3 and TRBJ1-6; D remains unclear. Per the germline V gene, CDR1 is MNHEY and CDR2 is SVGEGT. The V gene lost 5 bases and the J gene lost 10 bases, with 21 bases spanning the gap. The CDR3 spans 16 residues. The CDR3 loop reads CASSIQFRGSESPLHF. CDR3 sequence (DNA): TGTGCCAGCAGTATACAGTTTCGGGGTTCGGAGTCACCCCTCCACTTT.

This clone was picked up one time. This rearrangement joins TRBV13 to TRBJ2-7; the match to TRBD2 covers 7 bases. The CDR3 covers 13 residues. After removal of 2 bases from V and 7 bases from J, the junction contained 5 bases not matched to a gene. Germline V lookup: CDR1 PRHDT, CDR2 FYEKMQ (reference sequence). This CDR3 reads CASSLYRREEQYF. As DNA, the CDR3 is TGTGCCAGCAGCTTATATCGGCGGGAGGAGCAGTACTTC.

The V call is TRBV5-1, the J call TRBJ1-1; TRBD1 aligns across 7 bases. CDR3 size: 16 residues. CDR1 and CDR2 from the germline V gene are SGHRS and YFSETQ. Germline trimming cut 0 bases from V and 4 bases from J; bases unmatched to any gene: 9. The DNA of the CDR3 is TGCGCCAGCAGCTTGGAGGCAGGGGGATTTGGCACTGAAGCTTTCTTT. It yields the protein CASSLEAGGFGTEAFF.

The rearrangement links TRBV6-2 or TRBV6-3 to TRBJ2-7, with 8 bases lining up with TRBD2. The CDR3 totals 14 residues. After removal of 6 bases from V and 2 bases from J, the junction contained 6 bases not matched to a gene. CDR1 is MNHEY, CDR2 SVGEGT, per germline. CDR3 nucleotide sequence: TGTGCCAGCAGCCTAGCGGGTCCTACCTACGAGCAGTACTTC. This translates into CASSLAGPTYEQYF.

This chain connects TRBV25-1 to TRBJ1-1; no definite D call. Trimming left V 7 bases short and J 6 bases short, with 6 bases between. Looked up from germline, CDR1 is MGHDK and CDR2 is SYGVNS. CDR3 length: 10 residues. CDR3 nucleotide sequence: TGTGCCAGCATGGCAGCTGAAGCTTTCTTT. Its protein is CASMAAEAFF.

This clone was counted a single time. The chain joins TRBV9 to TRBJ2-1, with D maybe TRBD2 (6 bases). The CDR3 covers 15 residues. V gave up 2 bases and J gave up 5 bases, with 14 bases separating them. Germline V gene data show CDR1 as SGDLS and CDR2 as YYNGEE. DNA for the CDR3: TGTGCCAGCAGCGTCTCAAGGACTACTAACAATGAGCAGTTCTTC. Encoded protein: CASSVSRTTNNEQFF.

V gene TRBV5-5 combines with J gene TRBJ1-6; D not resolved. CDR1 and CDR2 (germline): SGHKS, YYEKEE (reference sequence). This CDR3 is built from 13 residues. V was pared by 4 bases and J by 8 bases, with 10 bases between. As DNA, the CDR3 is TGTGCCAGCAGCCTCCGTCCAGATTCACCCCTCCACTTT. Translation gives CASSLRPDSPLHF.

The chain joins TRBV27 to TRBJ2-3, with 14 positions matching TRBD2. The CDR3 contains 16 residues. Per germline, CDR1 MNHEY and CDR2 SMNVEV (reference sequence). V gave up 5 bases and J gave up 4 bases; unmatched junction bases: 5. The CDR3 DNA sequence: TGTGCCAGCAGTCCATTGACTAGCGGGAGGGCAGATACGCAGTATTTT. Translated: CASSPLTSGRADTQYF.

The chain couples TRBV28 to TRBJ2-7; 9 nucleotides align to TRBD2. CDR3 length: 15 amino acids. Per germline, CDR1 MDHEN and CDR2 SYDVKM. J lost 4 bases, V lost 5 bases, and 9 bases had no gene match. The CDR3 loop reads CASSPYSGSDYEQYF. CDR3 DNA: TGTGCCAGCAGTCCATATAGCGGGAGTGATTACGAGCAGTACTTC.

This clone appeared a single time. The chain joins TRBV9 to TRBJ1-3, with D possibly matching TRBD1 (6 bases). Germline CDR1 is SGDLS and CDR2 is YYNGEE. The CDR3 runs to 16 residues. V gave up 1 base and J gave up 2 bases, with 13 bases separating them. The CDR3 loop reads CASSVPSGGPGNTIYF. CDR3 coding DNA: TGTGCCAGCAGCGTACCTTCGGGGGGCCCTGGAAACACCATATATTTT.

This rearrangement joins TRBV9 to TRBJ1-5; 9 nucleotides line up with TRBD1. V gave up 0 bases and J gave up 5 bases; unmatched junction bases: 3. The germline gives CDR1 SGDLS, CDR2 YYNGEE. The CDR3 spans 15 residues. In DNA, the CDR3 is TGTGCCAGCAGCGTAGGCACAGGGGGCCATCAGCCCCAGCATTTT. Encoded protein: CASSVGTGGHQPQHF.

This clone turned up a few times. The chain links TRBV18 to TRBJ2-5; 8 bases are a match to TRBD1. Losses at the gene ends were 4 bases for V and 4 bases for J; bases not matched to a gene: 2. The CDR3 is made up of 13 amino acids. From germline, CDR1 is KGHSH and CDR2 LQKENI. The CDR3 sequence is CASSLQGGETQYF. The CDR3 bases are TGTGCCAGCTCACTACAGGGGGGAGAGACCCAGTACTTC.